The T cell receptor beta chain under discussion was sequenced for a study of blood T cell repertoires in COVID-19. Across the whole study: Specimens from acute and convalescent COVID-19 originated in the United States, Italy and Spain. From T cells, B-cell-depleted T cells, or PBMCs came the material, which was cDNA or gDNA.

In the original workflow: It was from reference gene primer amplification that nucleated cell counts were estimated. TCRdb keeps only in-frame clones here, not all; method: immunoSEQ multiplex PCR. The V and J calls and the clone size are those of that table, but D and trimming were determined from the DNA. The data hold around 160,000 clones, with over 75% observed a single time. There are 14 residues in the CDR3. V dropped 2 bases and J dropped 7; count of bases not matched to a gene: 7. Germline assignment: CDR1 KGHSH and CDR2 LQKENI. This sequence joins TRBV18 and TRBJ1-1; 7 nucleotides line up with TRBD1. The TCR comes from a man between 60 and 70 years old with active or convalescent COVID-19. Sequencing used peripheral blood. CDR3: CASSPGTAEGEAFF. The CDR3, as DNA: TGTGCCAGCTCACCAGGGACAGCCGAAGGTGAAGCTTTCTTT.